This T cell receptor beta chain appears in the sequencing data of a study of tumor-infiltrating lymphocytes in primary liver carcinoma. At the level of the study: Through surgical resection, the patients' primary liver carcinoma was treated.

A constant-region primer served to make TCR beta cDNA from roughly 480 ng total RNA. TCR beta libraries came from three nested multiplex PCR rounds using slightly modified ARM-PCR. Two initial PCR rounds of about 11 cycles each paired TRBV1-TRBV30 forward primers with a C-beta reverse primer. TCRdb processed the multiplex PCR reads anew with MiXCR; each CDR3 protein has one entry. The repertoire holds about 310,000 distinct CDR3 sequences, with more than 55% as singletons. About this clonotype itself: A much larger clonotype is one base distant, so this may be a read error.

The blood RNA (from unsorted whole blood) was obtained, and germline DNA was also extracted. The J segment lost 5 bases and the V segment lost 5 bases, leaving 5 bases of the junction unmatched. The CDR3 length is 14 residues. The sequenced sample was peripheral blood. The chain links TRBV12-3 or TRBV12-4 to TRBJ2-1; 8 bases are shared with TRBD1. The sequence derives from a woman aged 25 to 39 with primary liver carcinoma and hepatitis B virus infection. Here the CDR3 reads CASSLWDRNNEQFF. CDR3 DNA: TGTGCCAGCAGTCTATGGGACAGGAACAATGAGCAGTTCTTC.